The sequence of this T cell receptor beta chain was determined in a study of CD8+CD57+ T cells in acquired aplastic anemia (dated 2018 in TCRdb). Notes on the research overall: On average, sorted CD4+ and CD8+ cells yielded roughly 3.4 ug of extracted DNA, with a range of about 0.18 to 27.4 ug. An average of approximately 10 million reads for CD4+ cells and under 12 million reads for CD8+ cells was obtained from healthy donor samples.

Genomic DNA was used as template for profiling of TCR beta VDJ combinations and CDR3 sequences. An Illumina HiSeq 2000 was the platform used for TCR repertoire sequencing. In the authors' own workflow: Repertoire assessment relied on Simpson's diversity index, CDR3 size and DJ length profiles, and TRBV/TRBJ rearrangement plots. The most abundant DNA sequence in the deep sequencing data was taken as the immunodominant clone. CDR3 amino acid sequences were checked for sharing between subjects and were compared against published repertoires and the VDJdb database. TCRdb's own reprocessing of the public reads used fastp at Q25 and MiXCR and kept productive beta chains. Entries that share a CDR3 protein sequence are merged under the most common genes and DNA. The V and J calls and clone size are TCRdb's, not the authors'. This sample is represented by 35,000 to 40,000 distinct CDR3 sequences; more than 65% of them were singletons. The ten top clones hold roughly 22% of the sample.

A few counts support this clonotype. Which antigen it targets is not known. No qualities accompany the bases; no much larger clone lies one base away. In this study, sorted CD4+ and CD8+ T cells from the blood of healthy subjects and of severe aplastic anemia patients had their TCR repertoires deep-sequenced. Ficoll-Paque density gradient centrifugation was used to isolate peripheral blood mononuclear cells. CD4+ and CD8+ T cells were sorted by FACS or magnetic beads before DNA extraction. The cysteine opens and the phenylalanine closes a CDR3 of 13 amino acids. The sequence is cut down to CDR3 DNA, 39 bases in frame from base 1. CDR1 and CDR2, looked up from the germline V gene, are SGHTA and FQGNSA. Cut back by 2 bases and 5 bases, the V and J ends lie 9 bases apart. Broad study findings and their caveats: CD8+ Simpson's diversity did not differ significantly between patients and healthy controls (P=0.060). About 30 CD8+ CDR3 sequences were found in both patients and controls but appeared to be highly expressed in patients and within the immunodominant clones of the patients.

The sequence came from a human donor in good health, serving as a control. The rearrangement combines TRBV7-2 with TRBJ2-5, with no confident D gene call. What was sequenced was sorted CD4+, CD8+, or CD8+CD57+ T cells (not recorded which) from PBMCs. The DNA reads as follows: TGTGCCAGCAGCTTATCTGGGCGTGAGACCCAGTACTTC. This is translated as CASSLSGRETQYF. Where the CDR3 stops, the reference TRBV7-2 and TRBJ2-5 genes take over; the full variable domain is GAGVSQSPSNKVTEKGKDVELRCDPISGHTALYWYRQSLGQGLEFLIYFQGNSAPDKSGLPSDRFSAERTGGSVSTLTIQRTQQEDSAVYLCASSLSGRETQYFGPGTRLLVL.